This T cell receptor beta chain was identified during a study of T cell repertoires in cytomegalovirus infection. Study-level background: From public TCR beta signatures came an indication of both CMV infection and matching HLA type. Findings of the study overall: HLA-C-restricted CMV-specific TCR beta clonotypes were dominant in the ex vivo response. Cumulated frequencies of public TCR beta families served to identify carriers of CMV plus the relevant HLA.

With regard to this clonotype: Its specificity is unknown. This may be a read error, as it is one base from a much larger clone.

Via MiXCR, TCRdb re-called the reads, giving one row per CDR3 protein. The table has tens of thousands of distinct CDR3 sequences, 20% seen once; the top ten hold approximately 68%. This CDR3 has 14 residues. Germline V lookup: CDR1 LGHNA, CDR2 YSLEER. This clonotype was sampled from a human donor in good health (CMV status not recorded). Some clones in this sample may be carry-over from other donors' samples. V gene TRBV4-3 combines with J gene TRBJ1-2; 8 bases agree with TRBD1. The material was CD8+ T cells from cultured PBMCs, obtained from culture after CMV antigen stimulation. CDR3 bases: TGCGCCAGCAGCGAACGACAGGGGCAAAATGGCTACTCCTTC. As protein: CASSERQGQNGYSF.